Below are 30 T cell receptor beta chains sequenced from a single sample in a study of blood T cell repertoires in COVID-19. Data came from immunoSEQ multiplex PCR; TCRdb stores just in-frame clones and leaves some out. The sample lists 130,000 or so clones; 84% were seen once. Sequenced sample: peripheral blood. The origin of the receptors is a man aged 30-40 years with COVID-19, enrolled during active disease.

CDR3 residues: CAILLAGGNTGELFF. The DNA of the CDR3 is TGTGCCATCTTACTAGCGGGAGGAAACACCGGGGAGCTGTTTTTT. This rearrangement joins TRBV6-5 to TRBJ2-2, with 12 bases aligning to TRBD2. V was clipped by 10 bases and J by 2 bases; unmatched bases: 5. This CDR3 is built from 15 residues. Germline V CDR1 and CDR2: MNHEY, SVGAGI.

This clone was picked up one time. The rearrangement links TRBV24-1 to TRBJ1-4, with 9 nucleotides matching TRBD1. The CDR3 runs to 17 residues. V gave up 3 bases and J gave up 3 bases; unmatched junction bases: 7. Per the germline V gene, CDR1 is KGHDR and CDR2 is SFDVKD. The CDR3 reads CATSDAGTGLSNEKLFF. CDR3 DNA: TGTGCCACCAGTGATGCCGGGACAGGGTTATCTAATGAAAAACTGTTTTTT.

In DNA form, the CDR3 reads TGTGCCAGCGAGAGGGGCAATCAGCCCCAGCATTTT. Translated, it gives CASERGNQPQHF. The V gene is TRBV19, the J gene TRBJ1-5; no clear D. Trimming removed 9 bases at V and 2 bases at J, with 8 bases between. This CDR3 is 12 amino acids long. The germline gives CDR1 LNHDA, CDR2 SQIVND (reference sequence). Full variable domain (outside the CDR3, taken from reference TRBV19 and TRBJ1-5): DGGITQSPKYLFRKEGQNVTLSCEQNLNHDAMYWYRQDPGQGLRLIYYSQIVNDFQKGDIAEGYSVSREKKESFPLTVTSAQKNPTAFYLCASERGNQPQHFGDGTRLSIL.

The CDR3 DNA is TGTGCCAGCAGGGAGGATCCCAGGGAGGTGCGATCACCCCTCCACTTT. It encodes CASREDPREVRSPLHF. The chain couples TRBV2 to TRBJ1-6; maybe TRBD1 (5 bases). Germline V lookup: CDR1 SNHLY, CDR2 FYNNEI. Trimming stripped 6 bases from V and 10 bases from J, with 22 bases between. The CDR3 loop spans 16 amino acids. Full variable domain (outside the CDR3, taken from reference TRBV2 and TRBJ1-6): EPEVTQTPSHQVTQMGQEVILRCVPISNHLYFYWYRQILGQKVEFLVSFYNNEISEKSEIFDDQFSVERPDGSNFTLKIRSTKLEDSAMYFCASREDPREVRSPLHFGNGTRLTVT.

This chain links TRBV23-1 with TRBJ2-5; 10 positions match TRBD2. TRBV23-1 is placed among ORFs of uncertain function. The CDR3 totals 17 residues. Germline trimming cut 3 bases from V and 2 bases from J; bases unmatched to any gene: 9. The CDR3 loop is CASSQYSGRAKQETQYF. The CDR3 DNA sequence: TGCGCCAGCAGTCAGTACAGCGGGAGGGCCAAACAAGAGACCCAGTACTTC.

The CDR3 DNA follows: TGTGCCAGCAGTTACTCGCCAGGGGGAGAGACCCAGTACTTC. Amino acid sequence: CASSYSPGGETQYF. The V gene is TRBV6-5, the J gene TRBJ2-5; 7 bases map to TRBD1. CDR1 and CDR2 (germline): MNHEY, SVGAGI. With V trimmed by 0 bases and J by 4 bases, 2 bases remained unmatched. The CDR3 is 14 amino acids.

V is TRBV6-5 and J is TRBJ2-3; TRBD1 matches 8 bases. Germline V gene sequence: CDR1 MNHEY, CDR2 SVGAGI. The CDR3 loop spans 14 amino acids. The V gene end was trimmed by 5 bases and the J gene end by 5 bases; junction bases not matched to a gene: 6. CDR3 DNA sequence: TGTGCCAGCAGTCTACAGGGGGTGGGAGATACGCAGTATTTT. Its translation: CASSLQGVGDTQYF.

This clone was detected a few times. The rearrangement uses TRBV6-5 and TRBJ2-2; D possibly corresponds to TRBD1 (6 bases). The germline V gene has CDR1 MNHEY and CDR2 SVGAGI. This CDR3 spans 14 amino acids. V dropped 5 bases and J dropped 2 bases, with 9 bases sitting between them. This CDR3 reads CASSLGHNTGELFF. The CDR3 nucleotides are TGTGCCAGCAGTCTGGGACATAACACCGGGGAGCTGTTTTTT.

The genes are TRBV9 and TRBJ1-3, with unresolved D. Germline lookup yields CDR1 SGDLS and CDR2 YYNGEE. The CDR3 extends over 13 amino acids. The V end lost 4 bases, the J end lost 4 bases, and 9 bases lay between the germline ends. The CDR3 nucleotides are TGTGCCAGCAGCCCTCGACTCGGAAACACCATATATTTT. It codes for CASSPRLGNTIYF. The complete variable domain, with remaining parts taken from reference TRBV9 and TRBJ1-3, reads DSGVTQTPKHLITATGQRVTLRCSPRSGDLSVYWYQQSLDQGLQFLIQYYNGEERAKGNILERFSAQQFPDLHSELNLSSLELGDSALYFCASSPRLGNTIYFGEGSWLTVV.

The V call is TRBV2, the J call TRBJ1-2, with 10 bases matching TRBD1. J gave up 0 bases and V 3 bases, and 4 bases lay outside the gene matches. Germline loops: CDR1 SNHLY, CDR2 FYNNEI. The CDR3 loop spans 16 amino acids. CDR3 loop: CASSDDRGQANYGYTF. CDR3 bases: TGTGCCAGCAGTGATGACAGGGGGCAGGCTAACTATGGCTACACCTTC.

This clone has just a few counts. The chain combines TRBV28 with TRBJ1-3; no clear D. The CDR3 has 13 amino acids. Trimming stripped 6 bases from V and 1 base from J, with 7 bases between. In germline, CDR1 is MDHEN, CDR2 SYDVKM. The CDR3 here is CASRGVSGNTIYF. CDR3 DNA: TGTGCCAGCAGAGGAGTATCTGGAAACACCATATATTTT. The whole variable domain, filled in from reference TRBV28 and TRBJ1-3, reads DVKVTQSSRYLVKRTGEKVFLECVQDMDHENMFWYRQDPGLGLRLIYFSYDVKMKEKGDIPEGYSVSREKKERFSLILESASTNQTSMYLCASRGVSGNTIYFGEGSWLTVV.

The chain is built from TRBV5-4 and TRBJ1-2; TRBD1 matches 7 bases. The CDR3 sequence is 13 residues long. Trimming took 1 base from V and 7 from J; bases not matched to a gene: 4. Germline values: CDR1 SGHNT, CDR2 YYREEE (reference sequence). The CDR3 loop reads CASSLTGAAGYTF. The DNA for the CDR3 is TGTGCCAGCAGCTTGACAGGGGCGGCTGGCTACACCTTC.

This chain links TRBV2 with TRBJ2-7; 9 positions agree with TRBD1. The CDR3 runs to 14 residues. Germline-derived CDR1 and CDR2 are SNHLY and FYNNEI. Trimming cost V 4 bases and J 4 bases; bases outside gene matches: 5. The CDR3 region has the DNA TGTGCCAGCAGTGGTGGGACAGGGAAGTACGAGCAGTACTTC. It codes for CASSGGTGKYEQYF.

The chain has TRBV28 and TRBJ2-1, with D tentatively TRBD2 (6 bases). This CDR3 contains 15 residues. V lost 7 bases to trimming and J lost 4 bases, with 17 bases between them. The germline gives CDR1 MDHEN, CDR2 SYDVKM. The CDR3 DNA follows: TGTGCCAGCACTCCGGGCGTTGCGGGATACAATGAGCAGTTCTTC. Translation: CASTPGVAGYNEQFF.

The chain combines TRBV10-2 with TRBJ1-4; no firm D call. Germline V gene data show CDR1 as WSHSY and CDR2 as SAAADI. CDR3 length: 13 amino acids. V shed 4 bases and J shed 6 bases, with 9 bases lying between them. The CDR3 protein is CASSGLWDEKLFF. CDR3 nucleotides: TGCGCCAGCAGTGGACTGTGGGATGAAAAACTGTTTTTT.

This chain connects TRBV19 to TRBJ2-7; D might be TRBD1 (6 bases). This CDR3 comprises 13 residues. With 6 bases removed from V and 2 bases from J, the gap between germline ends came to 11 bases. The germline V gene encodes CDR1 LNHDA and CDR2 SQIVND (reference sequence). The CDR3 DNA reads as TGTGCCAGTAGCCGAGGACAGACCTACGAGCAGTACTTC. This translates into CASSRGQTYEQYF. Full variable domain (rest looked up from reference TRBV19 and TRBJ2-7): DGGITQSPKYLFRKEGQNVTLSCEQNLNHDAMYWYRQDPGQGLRLIYYSQIVNDFQKGDIAEGYSVSREKKESFPLTVTSAQKNPTAFYLCASSRGQTYEQYFGPGTRLTVT.

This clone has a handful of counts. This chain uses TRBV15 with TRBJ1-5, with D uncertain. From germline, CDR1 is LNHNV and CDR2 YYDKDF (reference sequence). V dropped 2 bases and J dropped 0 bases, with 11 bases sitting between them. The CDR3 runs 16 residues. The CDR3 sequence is CATSRHRGDSNQPQHF. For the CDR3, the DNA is TGTGCCACCAGCAGACACCGCGGGGATAGCAATCAGCCCCAGCATTTT.

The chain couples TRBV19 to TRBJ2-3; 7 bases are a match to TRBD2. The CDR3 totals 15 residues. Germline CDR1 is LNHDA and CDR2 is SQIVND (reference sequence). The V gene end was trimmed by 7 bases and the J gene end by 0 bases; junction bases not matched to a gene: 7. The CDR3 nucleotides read TGTGCCAGTAACCCGCGGGACTACAGCACAGATACGCAGTATTTT. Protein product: CASNPRDYSTDTQYF.

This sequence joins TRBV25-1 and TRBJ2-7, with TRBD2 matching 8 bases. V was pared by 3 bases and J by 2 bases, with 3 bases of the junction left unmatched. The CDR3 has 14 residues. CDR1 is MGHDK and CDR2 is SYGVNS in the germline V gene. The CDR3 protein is CASSDSGSTYEQYF. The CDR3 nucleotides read TGTGCCAGCAGTGACAGCGGGAGTACCTACGAGCAGTACTTC.

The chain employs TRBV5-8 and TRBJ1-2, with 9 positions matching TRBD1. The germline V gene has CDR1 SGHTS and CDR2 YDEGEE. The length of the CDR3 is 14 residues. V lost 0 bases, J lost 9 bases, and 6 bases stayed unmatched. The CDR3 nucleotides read TGTGCCAGCAGCTTGGAAGGGACAGGGTTTCGCTACACCTTC. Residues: CASSLEGTGFRYTF. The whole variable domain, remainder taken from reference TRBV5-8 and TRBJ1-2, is EAGVTQSPTHLIKTRGQQATLRCSPISGHTSVYWYQQALGLGLQFLLWYDEGEERNRGNFPPRFSGRQFPNYSSELNVNALELEDSALYLCASSLEGTGFRYTFGSGTRLTVV.

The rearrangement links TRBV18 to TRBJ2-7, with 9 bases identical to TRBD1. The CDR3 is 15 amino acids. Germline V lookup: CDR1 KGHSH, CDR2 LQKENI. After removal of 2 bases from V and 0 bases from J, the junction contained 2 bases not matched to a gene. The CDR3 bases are TGTGCCAGCTCACCAGGGGGACAGGGCTCCTACGAGCAGTACTTC. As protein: CASSPGGQGSYEQYF.

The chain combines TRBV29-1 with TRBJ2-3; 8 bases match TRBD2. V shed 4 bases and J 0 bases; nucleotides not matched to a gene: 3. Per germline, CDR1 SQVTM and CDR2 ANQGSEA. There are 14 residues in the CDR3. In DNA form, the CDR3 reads TGCAGCGTTGCGACTAGCGCTAGCACAGATACGCAGTATTTT. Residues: CSVATSASTDTQYF.

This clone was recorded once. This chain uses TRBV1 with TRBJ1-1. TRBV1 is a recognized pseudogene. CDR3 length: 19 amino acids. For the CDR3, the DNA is TGCACCAGCAGCCAAGATTTCGTGACTCATACCTACGGGAACACTGAAGCTTTCTTT. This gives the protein CTSSQDFVTHTYGNTEAFF.

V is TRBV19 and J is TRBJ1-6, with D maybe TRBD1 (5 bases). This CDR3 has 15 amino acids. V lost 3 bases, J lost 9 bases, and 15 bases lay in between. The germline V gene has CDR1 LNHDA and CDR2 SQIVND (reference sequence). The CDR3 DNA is TGTGCCAGTAGTATCCTGGGGGGGAGCGGTTCACCCCTCCACTTT. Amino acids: CASSILGGSGSPLHF.

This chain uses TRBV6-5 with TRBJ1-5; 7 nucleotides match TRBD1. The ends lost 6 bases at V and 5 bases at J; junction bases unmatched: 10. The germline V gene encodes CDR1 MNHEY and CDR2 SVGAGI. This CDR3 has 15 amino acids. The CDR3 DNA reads TGTGCCAGCAGCCGAAGGGGGACAGTTGATCAGCCCCAGCATTTT. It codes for CASSRRGTVDQPQHF.

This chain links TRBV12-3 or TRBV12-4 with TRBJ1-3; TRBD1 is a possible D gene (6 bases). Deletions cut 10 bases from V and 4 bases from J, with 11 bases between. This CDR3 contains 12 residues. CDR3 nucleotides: TGTGCCATCCAGGGGCTGGGAAACACCATATATTTT. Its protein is CAIQGLGNTIYF.

The CDR3 spells CAWSTGVGNQPQHF. For the CDR3, the DNA is TGTGCCTGGAGTACGGGGGTTGGCAATCAGCCCCAGCATTTT. V is TRBV30 and J is TRBJ1-5; D is perhaps TRBD1 (5 bases). The CDR3 spans 14 residues. V dropped 2 bases and J dropped 2 bases, with 10 bases sitting between them. CDR1 is GTSNPN, CDR2 SVGIG, per germline (reference sequence).

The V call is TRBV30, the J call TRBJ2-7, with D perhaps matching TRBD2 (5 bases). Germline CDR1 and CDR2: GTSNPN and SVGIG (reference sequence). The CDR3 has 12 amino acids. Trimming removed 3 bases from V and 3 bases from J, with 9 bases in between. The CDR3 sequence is CAWSGDSYEQYF. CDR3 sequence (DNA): TGTGCCTGGAGCGGGGATAGCTACGAGCAGTACTTC. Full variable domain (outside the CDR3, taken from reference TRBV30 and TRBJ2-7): SQTIHQWPATLVQPVGSPLSLECTVEGTSNPNLYWYRQAAGRGLQLLFYSVGIGQISSEVPQNLSASRPQDRQFILSSKKLLLSDSGFYLCAWSGDSYEQYFGPGTRLTVT.

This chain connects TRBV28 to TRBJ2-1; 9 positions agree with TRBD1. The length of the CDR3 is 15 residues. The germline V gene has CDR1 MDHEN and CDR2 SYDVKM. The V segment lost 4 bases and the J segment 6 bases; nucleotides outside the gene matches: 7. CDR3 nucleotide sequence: TGTGCCAGCAGTTATGGGGGACAGGGTAGCAATGAGCAGTTCTTC. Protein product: CASSYGGQGSNEQFF. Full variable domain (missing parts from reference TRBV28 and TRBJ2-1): DVKVTQSSRYLVKRTGEKVFLECVQDMDHENMFWYRQDPGLGLRLIYFSYDVKMKEKGDIPEGYSVSREKKERFSLILESASTNQTSMYLCASSYGGQGSNEQFFGPGTRLTVL.

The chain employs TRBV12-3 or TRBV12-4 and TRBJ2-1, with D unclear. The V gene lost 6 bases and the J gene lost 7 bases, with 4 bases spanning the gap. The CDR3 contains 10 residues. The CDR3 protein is CASSQNEQFF. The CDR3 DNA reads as TGTGCCAGCAGCCAAAATGAGCAGTTCTTC.